This is a list of T cell receptor beta chains from one sample in a study of blood T cell repertoires in COVID-19. Measured with immunoSEQ multiplex PCR; TCRdb has only the in-frame clones, and not every one. The profile shows about 46,000 clones, around 93% of them singletons. Sequencing was performed on peripheral blood. These receptor sequences come from a man in his fifties with acute or convalescent COVID-19. CDR3s include the opening cysteine and the closing phenylalanine or tryptophan. The D gene is left open where the match is weak. Part of the rows lack a size; the others show once, few, many or a class for expanded clones.

TRBD1 NA TRBJ1-4 TRBV2 TGTGCCAGCAGTCTGGGACAGGGAGAAAAACTGTTTTTT CASSLGQGEKLFF
NA NA TRBJ1-1 TRBV21-1 TGTGCCAGCAGCAAAGATCGCACAGGGCTGGGCACTGAAGCTTTCTTT CASSKDRTGLGTEAFF
NA NA TRBJ1-1 TRBV29-1 TGCAGCGCCCATCGGGGGGTGGGGAACACTGAAGCTTTCTTT CSAHRGVGNTEAFF
NA NA TRBJ2-1 TRBV2 TGTGCCAGCAGTGAAAAGGAGGCCACAACCCGCCGGGGTGAGCAGTTCTTC CASSEKEATTRRGEQFF
NA NA TRBJ1-6 TRBV2 TGTGCCAGCAGTGAAGGCACTCCGATCTCCTATAATTCACCCCTCCACTTT CASSEGTPISYNSPLHF
TRBD2 few TRBJ2-7 TRBV7-2 TGTGCCAGCAGCCGCGTCTGGCCCCTCCCCCCTTCGAAAACGGGGGGGCAGTACTTC CASSRVWPLPPSKTGGQYF
NA NA TRBJ1-2 TRBV6-1 TGTGCCAGCAGTGAGGCAGGGAACTATGGCTACACCTTC CASSEAGNYGYTF
NA few TRBJ2-2 TRBV7-3 TGTGCCAGCAGCCCCTATTCCGCCGGGGAGCTGTTTTTT CASSPYSAGELFF
NA NA TRBJ1-2 TRBV18 TGTGCCAGCGGTGGGGGCTTTGGCTATGGCTACACCTTC CASGGGFGYGYTF
TRBD1 NA TRBJ2-6 TRBV10-3 TGTGCCATCGGGAGACAGGGACCCGGGGCCAACGTCCTGACTTTC CAIGRQGPGANVLTF
TRBD1 once TRBJ1-1 TRBV3-1/TRBV3-2 TGTGCCAGCAGCCGAGGGACAGCGAACACTGAAGCTTTCTTT CASSRGTANTEAFF
TRBD2 NA TRBJ2-3 TRBV9 TGTGCCAGCAGCGTAGGGGTCGGGGGGGCCCCAGATACGCAGTATTTT CASSVGVGGAPDTQYF
TRBD1 NA TRBJ1-2 TRBV12-3/TRBV12-4 TGTGCCAGCAGACGCGACAGGGGGTATGGCTACACCTTC CASRRDRGYGYTF
NA NA TRBJ2-7 TRBV19 TGTGCCAGTAGTATGCAAGGGGGGGGCCGGTACGAGCAGTACTTC CASSMQGGGRYEQYF
TRBD1 NA TRBJ1-1 TRBV7-2 TGTGCCAGCAGCCGAACAGGGGAACCGGGCGCTTTCTTT CASSRTGEPGAFF
TRBD1 NA TRBJ2-6 TRBV10-2 TGCGCCAGCAGAGACCCGGGACAGGGATCTGGGGCCAACGTCCTGACTTTC CASRDPGQGSGANVLTF
NA NA TRBJ1-1 TRBV1 TGCACCAGCAGCCAAATTATCCTGGAGGGGCCCTCCCACACTGAAGCTTTCTTT CTSSQIILEGPSHTEAFF
TRBD2 NA TRBJ2-1 TRBV7-9 TGTGCCAGCAGCTTATCATCGCTAGCGGGGATAAGCTCCTACAATGAGCAGTTCTTC CASSLSSLAGISSYNEQFF
NA few TRBJ1-1 TRBV9 TGTGCCAGCAGCGTAGTTATTAGCTCTGGCGCCACTGAAGCTTTCTTT CASSVVISSGATEAFF
TRBD1 few TRBJ1-2 TRBV7-9 TGTGCCAGCAGCTATGGACAGGGTCCGAACTATGGCTACACCTTC CASSYGQGPNYGYTF
TRBD1 NA TRBJ1-1 TRBV28 TGTGCCAGCAGTTTCCGAGGGGGCGGCCCAAGGTACACTGAAGCTTTCTTT CASSFRGGGPRYTEAFF
TRBD1 once TRBJ2-1 TRBV6-1 TGTGCCAGCAGTGAATTGGGGACAGGGTCGTTCTTC CASSELGTGSFF
NA NA TRBJ2-2 TRBV10-3 TGTGCCATCACGGGGCAGGGGTTAACCGGGGAGCTGTTTTTT CAITGQGLTGELFF
TRBD2 NA TRBJ2-7 TRBV6-5 TGTGCCAGCAGTTACGAGGTAGCGGGGAACTACGAGCAGTACTTC CASSYEVAGNYEQYF
TRBD1 NA TRBJ2-7 TRBV6-5 TGTGCCAGCAGGGACAGGGGGCTTTCCTACGAGCAGTACTTC CASRDRGLSYEQYF
TRBD2 few TRBJ2-7 TRBV10-1 TGCGCCAGCAGTGCTGGACTAGCGGGCTACGAGCAGTACTTC CASSAGLAGYEQYF
TRBD2 NA TRBJ2-5 TRBV5-5 TGTGCCAGCAGCTTATTAGCGGGGGGAGTTCAAGAGACCCAGTACTTC CASSLLAGGVQETQYF
NA NA TRBJ2-3 TRBV5-1 TGCGCCAGCAGCGGCGAGGGTACGAGCACAGATACGCAGTATTTT CASSGEGTSTDTQYF
TRBD1 NA TRBJ2-1 TRBV5-1 TGCGCCAGCAGCTTGGCCGACAGGGCGGATGAGCAGTTCTTC CASSLADRADEQFF
NA NA TRBJ1-4 TRBV30 TGTGCCTGGAGTGTATTTCGGTTTGGTGAAAAACTGTTTTTT CAWSVFRFGEKLFF
NA NA TRBJ2-7 TRBV12-5 TGTGCTAGTGGTTTGGTACCCGGGGAGCAGTACTTC CASGLVPGEQYF
NA NA TRBJ1-6 TRBV11-2 TGTGCCAGCACCTTGACAGACATTAATTCACCCCTCCACTTT CASTLTDINSPLHF